This entry features one T cell receptor (beta chain) sequence. The length of the CDR3 is 15 residues. CDR1 is LGHNA, CDR2 YSLEER, per germline. Trimming cost V 0 bases and J 4 bases, with 12 bases left between them. The sample originates from a study of blood T cell repertoires in COVID-19. Background on the study: Acute-phase and convalescent COVID-19 samples originated in the United States, Italy and Spain. Sources were T cells, B-cell-depleted T cells, or PBMCs; the material itself was cDNA or gDNA.

Per the study methods: Amplification from reference gene primers served as the basis for estimated nucleated cell counts. TCRdb's table, derived via immunoSEQ multiplex PCR, lists solely in-frame clones and lacks some. That table gives V, J and clone size, and the DNA gave D and trimming. Counted here are about 85,000 clones, 80% to 95% occurring once; the ten biggest clones make up 2% to 2.5%. This TCR was sampled from a human donor with active COVID-19. The donor label of this sample is uncertain. This chain links TRBV4-3 with TRBJ1-2; D might be TRBD1 (5 bases). Sequencing input: peripheral blood. CDR3 in amino acids: CASSQELDKGYGYTF. The DNA for the CDR3 is TGCGCCAGCAGCCAAGAGTTGGACAAGGGCTATGGCTACACCTTC.